This T cell receptor beta chain emerged from a study of OX40 agonist ivuxolimab in advanced cancers. Points from the study as a whole: Nonresponders included some who also had low normalized T-cell clonal expansion. There was clonal expansion of CD4+ and CD8+ blood T cells by week 6 at 0.1 to 3.0 mg/kg.

The CDR3 runs 13 residues. Trimming removed 2 bases from V and 3 bases from J, with 6 bases in between. Germline CDR1 and CDR2: MNHNS and SASEGT. TCRdb keeps only in-frame clones here, not all; method: immunoSEQ multiplex PCR. The sample lists tens of thousands of clones; around nine tenths were seen once. Remarks on this clone: The antigen remains undetermined.

The rearrangement joins TRBV6-1 to TRBJ2-3; D is perhaps TRBD1 (5 bases). The clonotype was recovered from an adult with an advanced solid tumor such as melanoma, head and neck, liver or kidney cancer. Material: CD4+ or CD8+ T cells sorted from blood, obtained in a trial of the OX40 agonist ivuxolimab. The CDR3 DNA follows: TGTGCCAGCAGTGAACAGGGAACAGATACGCAGTATTTT. As protein: CASSEQGTDTQYF.